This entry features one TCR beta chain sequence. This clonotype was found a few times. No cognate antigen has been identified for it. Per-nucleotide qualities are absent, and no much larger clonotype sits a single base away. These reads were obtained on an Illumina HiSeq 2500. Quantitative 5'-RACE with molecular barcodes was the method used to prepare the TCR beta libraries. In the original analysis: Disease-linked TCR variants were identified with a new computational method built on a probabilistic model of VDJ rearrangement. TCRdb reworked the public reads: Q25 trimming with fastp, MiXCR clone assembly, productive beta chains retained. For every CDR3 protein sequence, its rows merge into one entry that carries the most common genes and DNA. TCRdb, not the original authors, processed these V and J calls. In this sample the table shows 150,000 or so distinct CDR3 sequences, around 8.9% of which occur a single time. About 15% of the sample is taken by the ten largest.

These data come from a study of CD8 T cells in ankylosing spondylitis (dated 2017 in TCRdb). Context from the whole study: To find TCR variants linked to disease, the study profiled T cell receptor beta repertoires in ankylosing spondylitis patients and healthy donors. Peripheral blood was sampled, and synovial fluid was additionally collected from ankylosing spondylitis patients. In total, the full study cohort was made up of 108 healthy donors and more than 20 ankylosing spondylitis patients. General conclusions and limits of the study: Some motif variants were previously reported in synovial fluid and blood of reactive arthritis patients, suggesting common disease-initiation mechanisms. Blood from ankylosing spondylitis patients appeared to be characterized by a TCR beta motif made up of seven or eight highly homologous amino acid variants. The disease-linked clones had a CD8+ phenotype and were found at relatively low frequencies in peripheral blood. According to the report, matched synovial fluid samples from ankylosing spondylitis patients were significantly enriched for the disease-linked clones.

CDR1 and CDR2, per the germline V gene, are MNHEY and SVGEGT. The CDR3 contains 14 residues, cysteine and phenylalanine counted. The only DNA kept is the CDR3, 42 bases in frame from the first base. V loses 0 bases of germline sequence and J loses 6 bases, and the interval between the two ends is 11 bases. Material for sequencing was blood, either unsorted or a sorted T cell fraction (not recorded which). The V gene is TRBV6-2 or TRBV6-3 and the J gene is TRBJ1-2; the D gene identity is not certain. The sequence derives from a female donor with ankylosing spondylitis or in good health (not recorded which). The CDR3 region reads CASSYSPGGDGYTF. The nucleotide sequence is TGTGCCAGCAGTTACTCCCCGGGTGGAGATGGCTACACCTTC.